Given below is one T cell receptor beta chain in context. In the authors' workflow: Counts of nucleated cells, estimated from reference gene primer amplification, were obtained. Sequencing was performed with immunoSEQ multiplex PCR; in TCRdb, only in-frame clones are kept and a portion is missing. V, J and clone size derive from that table, while D and trimming were established from the DNA sequence. The table includes about 160,000 clones, 80% to 90% detected once. The length of the CDR3 is 14 residues. CDR1 and CDR2 (germline): SGHTA, FQGNSA. V lost 1 base and J 6 bases, leaving 9 bases between the germline ends. This specimen belongs to a study of blood T cell repertoires in COVID-19. Study in general: The United States, Italy and Spain provided the acute and convalescent COVID-19 samples. Sample material is recorded as cDNA or gDNA derived from T cells, B-cell-depleted T cells, or PBMCs.

Seattle's cohort entered during active infection and was followed longitudinally. This receptor was obtained from a woman between 50 and 59 years old with COVID-19, enrolled during active disease. Sequencing input: peripheral blood. The rearrangement joins TRBV7-2 to TRBJ2-2, with a possible D match to TRBD2 (5 bases). The DNA of the CDR3 is TGTGCCAGCAGCTTAGACCGGGGATCCGGGGAGCTGTTTTTT. It specifies CASSLDRGSGELFF.